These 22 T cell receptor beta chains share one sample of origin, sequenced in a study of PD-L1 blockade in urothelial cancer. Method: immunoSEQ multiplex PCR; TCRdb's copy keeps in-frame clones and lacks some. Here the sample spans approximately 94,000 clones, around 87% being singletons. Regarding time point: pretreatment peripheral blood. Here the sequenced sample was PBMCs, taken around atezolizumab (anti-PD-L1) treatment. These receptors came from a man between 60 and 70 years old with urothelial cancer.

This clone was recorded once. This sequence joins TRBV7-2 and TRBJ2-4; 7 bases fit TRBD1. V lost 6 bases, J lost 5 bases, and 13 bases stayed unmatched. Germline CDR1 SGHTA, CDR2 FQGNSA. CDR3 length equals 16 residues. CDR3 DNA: TGTGCCAGCAGTTTCGGACCTGGGGACAGAGAAAACATTCAGTACTTC. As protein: CASSFGPGDRENIQYF.

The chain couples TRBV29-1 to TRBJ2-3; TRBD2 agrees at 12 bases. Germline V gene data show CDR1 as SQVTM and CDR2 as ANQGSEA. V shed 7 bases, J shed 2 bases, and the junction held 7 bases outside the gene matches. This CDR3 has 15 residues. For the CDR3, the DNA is TGCAGCGCCCGGGGACTAGCGGGTTTCACAGATACGCAGTATTTT. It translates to CSARGLAGFTDTQYF.

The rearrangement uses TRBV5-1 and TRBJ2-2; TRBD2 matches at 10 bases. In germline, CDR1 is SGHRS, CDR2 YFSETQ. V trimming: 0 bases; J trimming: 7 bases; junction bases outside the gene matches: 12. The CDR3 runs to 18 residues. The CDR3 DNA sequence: TGCGCCAGCAGCTTGGAATCCATCGCTAGCGGGGGAATCGGGGAGCTGTTTTTT. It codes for CASSLESIASGGIGELFF.

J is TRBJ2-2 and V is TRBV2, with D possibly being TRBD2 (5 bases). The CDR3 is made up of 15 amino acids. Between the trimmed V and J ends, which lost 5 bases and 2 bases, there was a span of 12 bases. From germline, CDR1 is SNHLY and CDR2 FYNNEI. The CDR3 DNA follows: TGTGCCAGCAGTCCCCAGAGGGTTAACACCGGGGAGCTGTTTTTT. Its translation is CASSPQRVNTGELFF.

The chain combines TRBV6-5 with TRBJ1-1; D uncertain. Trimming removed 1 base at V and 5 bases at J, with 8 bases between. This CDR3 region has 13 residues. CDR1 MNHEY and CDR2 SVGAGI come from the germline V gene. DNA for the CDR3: TGTGCCAGCAGTTACTTGGCAACGACTGAAGCTTTCTTT. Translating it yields CASSYLATTEAFF.

The CDR3 DNA is TGCAGTGCCCCGAAGGGGCAGGGGCAGTTCTTC. As protein: CSAPKGQGQFF. The chain links TRBV20-1 to TRBJ2-1, with D perhaps matching TRBD1 (5 bases). The CDR3 is made up of 11 amino acids. CDR1 and CDR2 (germline): DFQATT, SNEGSKA (reference sequence). Trimming took 6 bases from V and 12 from J, leaving 15 bases between them.

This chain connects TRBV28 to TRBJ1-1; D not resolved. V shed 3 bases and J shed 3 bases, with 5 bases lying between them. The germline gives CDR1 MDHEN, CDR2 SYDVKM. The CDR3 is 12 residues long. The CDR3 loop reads CASSFIYTEAFF. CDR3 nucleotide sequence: TGTGCCAGCAGTTTTATCTACACTGAAGCTTTCTTT.

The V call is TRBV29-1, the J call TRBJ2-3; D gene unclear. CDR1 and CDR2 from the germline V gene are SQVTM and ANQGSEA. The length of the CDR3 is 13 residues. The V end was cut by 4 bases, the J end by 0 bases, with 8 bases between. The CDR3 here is CSVAETSTDTQYF. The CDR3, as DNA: TGCAGCGTTGCGGAGACTAGCACAGATACGCAGTATTTT.

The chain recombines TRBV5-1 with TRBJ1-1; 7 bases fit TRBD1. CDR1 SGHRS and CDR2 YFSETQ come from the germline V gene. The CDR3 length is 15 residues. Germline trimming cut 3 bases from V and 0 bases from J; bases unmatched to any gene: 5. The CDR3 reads CASSSRQGVNTEAFF. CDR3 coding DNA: TGCGCCAGCAGCTCCAGACAGGGAGTGAACACTGAAGCTTTCTTT. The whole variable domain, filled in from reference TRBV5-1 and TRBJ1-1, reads KAGVTQTPRYLIKTRGQQVTLSCSPISGHRSVSWYQQTPGQGLQFLFEYFSETQRNKGNFPGRFSGRQFSNSRSEMNVSTLELGDSALYLCASSSRQGVNTEAFFGQGTRLTVV.

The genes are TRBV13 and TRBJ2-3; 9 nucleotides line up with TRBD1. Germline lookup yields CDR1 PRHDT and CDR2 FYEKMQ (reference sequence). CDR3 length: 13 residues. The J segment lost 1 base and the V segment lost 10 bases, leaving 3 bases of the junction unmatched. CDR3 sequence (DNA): TGTGCCACACACAGGGGGCGCACAGATACGCAGTATTTT. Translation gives CATHRGRTDTQYF.

CDR3 bases: TGTGCCAGCAGCCGAAGAGCGGGGAGACTAGCGACTAGATACGAGCAGTACTTC. Its translation: CASSRRAGRLATRYEQYF. This chain connects TRBV11-1 to TRBJ2-7; 8 bases agree with TRBD2. The germline V gene encodes CDR1 SGHAT and CDR2 FQDESV (reference sequence). Losses at the gene ends were 5 bases for V and 4 bases for J; bases not matched to a gene: 19. The CDR3 is made up of 18 amino acids.

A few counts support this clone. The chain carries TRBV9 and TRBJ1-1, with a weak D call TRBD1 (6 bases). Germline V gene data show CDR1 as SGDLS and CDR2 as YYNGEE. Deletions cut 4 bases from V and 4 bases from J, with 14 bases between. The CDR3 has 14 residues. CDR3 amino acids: CASSLMGGGTEAFF. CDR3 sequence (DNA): TGTGCCAGCAGCCTAATGGGAGGGGGCACTGAAGCTTTCTTT.

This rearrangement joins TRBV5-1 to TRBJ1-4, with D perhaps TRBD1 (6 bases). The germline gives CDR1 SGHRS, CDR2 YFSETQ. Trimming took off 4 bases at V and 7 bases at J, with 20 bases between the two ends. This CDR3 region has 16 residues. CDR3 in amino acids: CASSIGTLGLAEKLFF. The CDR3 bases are TGCGCCAGCAGCATCGGGACACTGGGATTAGCTGAAAAACTGTTTTTT.

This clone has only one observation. The CDR3 nucleotides are TGCGCCAGCAGCTTACACAGGGGAGAGACCCAGTACTTC. This encodes CASSLHRGETQYF. V gene TRBV5-1 combines with J gene TRBJ2-5, with TRBD1 matching 7 bases. V shed 2 bases, J shed 4 bases, and the junction held 2 bases outside the gene matches. CDR3 size: 13 residues. The V gene's germline CDR1 is SGHRS and CDR2 YFSETQ. The complete variable domain, with remaining parts taken from reference TRBV5-1 and TRBJ2-5, reads KAGVTQTPRYLIKTRGQQVTLSCSPISGHRSVSWYQQTPGQGLQFLFEYFSETQRNKGNFPGRFSGRQFSNSRSEMNVSTLELGDSALYLCASSLHRGETQYFGPGTRLLVL.

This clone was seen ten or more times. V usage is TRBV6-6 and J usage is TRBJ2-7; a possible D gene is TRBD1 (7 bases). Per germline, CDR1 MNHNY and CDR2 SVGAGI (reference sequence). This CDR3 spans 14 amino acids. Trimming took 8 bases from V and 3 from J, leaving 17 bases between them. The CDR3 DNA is TGTGCCAGCGGACTAAAAGGGGGCGACTACGAGCAGTACTTC. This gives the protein CASGLKGGDYEQYF.

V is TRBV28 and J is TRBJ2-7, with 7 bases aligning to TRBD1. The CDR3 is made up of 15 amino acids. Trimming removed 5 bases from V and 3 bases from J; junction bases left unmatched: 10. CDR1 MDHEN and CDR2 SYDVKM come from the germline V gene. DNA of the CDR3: TGTGCCAGCAGTATAGACAGGGATCCAGTCTACGAGCAGTACTTC. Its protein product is CASSIDRDPVYEQYF.

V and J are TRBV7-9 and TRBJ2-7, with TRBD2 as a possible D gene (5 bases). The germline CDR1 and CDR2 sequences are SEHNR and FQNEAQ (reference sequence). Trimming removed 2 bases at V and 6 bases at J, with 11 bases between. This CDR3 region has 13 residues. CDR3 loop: CASSLNEGSEQYF. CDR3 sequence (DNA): TGTGCCAGCAGCTTAAACGAAGGGAGCGAGCAGTACTTC. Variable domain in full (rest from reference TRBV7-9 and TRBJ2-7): DTGVSQNPRHKITKRGQNVTFRCDPISEHNRLYWYRQTLGQGPEFLTYFQNEAQLEKSRLLSDRFSAERPKGSFSTLEIQRTEQGDSAMYLCASSLNEGSEQYFGPGTRLTVT.

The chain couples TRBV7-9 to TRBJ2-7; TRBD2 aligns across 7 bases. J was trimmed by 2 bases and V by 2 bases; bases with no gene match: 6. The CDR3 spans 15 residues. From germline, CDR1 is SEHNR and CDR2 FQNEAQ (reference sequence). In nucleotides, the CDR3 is TGTGCCAGCAGCTTAACGGCGGGAGCCGCCTACGAGCAGTACTTC. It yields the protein CASSLTAGAAYEQYF.

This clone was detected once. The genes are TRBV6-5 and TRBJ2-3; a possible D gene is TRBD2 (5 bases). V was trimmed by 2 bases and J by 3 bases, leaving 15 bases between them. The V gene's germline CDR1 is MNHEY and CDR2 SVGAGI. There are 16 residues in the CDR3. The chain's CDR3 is CASSYNGKVGTDTQYF. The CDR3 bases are TGTGCCAGCAGTTACAACGGGAAGGTCGGGACAGATACGCAGTATTTT.

CDR3 amino acids: CASSPYRGEETQYF. The CDR3 bases are TGTGCCAGCAGTCCATACAGGGGGGAGGAGACCCAGTACTTC. The rearrangement uses TRBV28 and TRBJ2-5; the match to TRBD1 covers 8 bases. Germline trimming cut 5 bases from V and 5 bases from J; bases unmatched to any gene: 7. The CDR3 loop spans 14 amino acids. The V gene's germline CDR1 is MDHEN and CDR2 SYDVKM.

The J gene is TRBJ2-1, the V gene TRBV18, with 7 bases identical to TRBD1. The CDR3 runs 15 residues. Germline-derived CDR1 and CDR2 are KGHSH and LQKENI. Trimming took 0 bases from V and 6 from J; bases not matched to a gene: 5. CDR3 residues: CASSPPGQRSNEQFF. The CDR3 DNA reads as TGTGCCAGCTCACCACCGGGACAGAGAAGCAATGAGCAGTTCTTC.

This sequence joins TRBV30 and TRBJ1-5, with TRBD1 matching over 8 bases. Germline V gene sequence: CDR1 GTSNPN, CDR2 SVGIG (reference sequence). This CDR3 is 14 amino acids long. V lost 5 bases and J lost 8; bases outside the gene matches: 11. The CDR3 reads CAWANPQGGKPQHF. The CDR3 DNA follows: TGTGCCTGGGCGAACCCACAGGGGGGTAAGCCCCAGCATTTT.